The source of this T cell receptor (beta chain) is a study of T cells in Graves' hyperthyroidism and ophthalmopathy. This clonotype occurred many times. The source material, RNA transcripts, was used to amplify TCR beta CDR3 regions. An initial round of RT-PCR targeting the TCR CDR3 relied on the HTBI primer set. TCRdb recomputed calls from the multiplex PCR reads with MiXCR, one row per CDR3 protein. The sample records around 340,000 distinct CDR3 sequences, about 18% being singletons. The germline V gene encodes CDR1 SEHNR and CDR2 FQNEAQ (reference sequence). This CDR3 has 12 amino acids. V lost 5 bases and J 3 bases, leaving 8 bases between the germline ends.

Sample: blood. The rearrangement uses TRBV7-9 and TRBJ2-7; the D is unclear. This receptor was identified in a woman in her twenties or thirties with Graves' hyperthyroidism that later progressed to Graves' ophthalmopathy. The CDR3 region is CASSLMVYEQYF. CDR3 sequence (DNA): TGTGCCAGCAGCCTGATGGTCTACGAGCAGTACTTC.